Listed below are T cell receptor beta chains from one sample, sequenced in a study of blood T cells in healthy people across ages. TCRdb redid the calling of the 5' RACE reads with MiXCR, one entry per CDR3 protein. This sample has around 800,000 distinct CDR3 sequences, with about 55% found just once. The material sequenced was blood. These receptors were taken from a man at least 80 years old in good health. Each CDR3 is given with its conserved first and last residue. The D gene is left open where the match is weak. Rows give clone size only sometimes, using once, few, many, or a class for an expanded clone.

j_call,v_call,clone_size,d_call,cdr3_aa,cdr3_nt
TRBJ2-7,TRBV7-2,few,.,CASSSNSYNEQYF,TGTGCCAGCAGCTCGAACTCCTACAATGAGCAGTACTTC
TRBJ2-3,TRBV20-1,.,TRBD1,CSAREAGQGETDTQYF,TGCAGTGCTAGAGAAGCGGGACAGGGAGAAACAGATACGCAGTATTTT
TRBJ2-5,TRBV12-3/TRBV12-4,few,.,CASRGTPQETQYF,TGTGCCAGCAGAGGGACTCCCCAAGAGACCCAGTACTTC
TRBJ1-5,TRBV7-2,.,.,CASSLVAGRSNQPQHF,TGTGCCAGCAGCTTAGTTGCCGGCCGGAGCAATCAGCCCCAGCATTTT
TRBJ2-1,TRBV7-9,.,.,CASSLAGPFTVFDSEQFF,TGTGCCAGCAGCTTAGCTGGGCCCTTTACTGTATTCGACAGTGAGCAGTTCTTC
TRBJ2-7,TRBV5-5,.,.,CASSLEQVDKNEQYF,TGTGCCAGCAGCTTGGAACAGGTTGACAAAAACGAGCAGTACTTC
TRBJ2-3,TRBV4-2,.,.,CASSHYFVFADTQYF,TGTGCCAGCAGCCACTACTTCGTGTTTGCAGATACGCAGTATTTT
TRBJ2-3,TRBV28,once,.,CASSLSAGGGVYAYF,TGTGCCAGCAGTTTATCGGCCGGGGGCGGCGTATACGCGTATTTT
TRBJ2-5,TRBV2,.,TRBD1,CASSGRGRGETQYF,TGTGCCAGCAGTGGAAGGGGGCGAGGAGAGACCCAGTACTTC
TRBJ2-1,TRBV28,.,.,CASSLSPVNEQFF,TGTGCCAGCAGTTTATCCCCCGTGAATGAGCAGTTCTTC
TRBJ2-7,TRBV4-2,few,.,CASSETSSSYEQYF,TGTGCCAGCAGCGAAACTAGCTCCTCCTACGAGCAGTACTTC
TRBJ1-2,TRBV6-1,few,TRBD1,CASSEPDRVRYTF,TGTGCCAGCAGTGAACCTGACAGGGTACGCTACACCTTC
TRBJ2-7,TRBV5-1,few,.,CASSHRGDEQYF,TGCGCCAGCAGCCACCGAGGCGACGAGCAGTACTTC
TRBJ2-4,TRBV6-5,few,.,CASSYTLGNIQYF,TGTGCCAGCAGTTACACCCTCGGGAACATTCAGTACTTC
TRBJ2-7,TRBV5-1,once,.,CASSSGTRLSYEQYF,TGCGCCAGCAGCTCCGGGACACGACTCTCCTACGAGCAGTACTTC
TRBJ2-3,TRBV5-6,.,TRBD2,CASSPRLAGGTEDTQYF,TGTGCCAGCAGCCCCCGACTAGCGGGAGGGACGGAGGATACGCAGTATTTT
TRBJ2-7,TRBV11-2,.,TRBD1,CASSPLGQGAYEQYF,TGTGCCAGCAGCCCTCTCGGACAGGGGGCCTACGAGCAGTACTTC
TRBJ2-3,TRBV20-1,few,.,CSARDAGPTDTQYF,TGCAGTGCTAGAGATGCGGGTCCCACAGATACGCAGTATTTT
TRBJ1-1,TRBV2,.,.,CASTPGLIHVDTEAFF,TGCGCCAGTACCCCAGGACTGATCCATGTCGACACTGAAGCTTTCTTT
TRBJ1-1,TRBV10-3,few,.,CAISESGVNTEAFF,TGTGCCATCAGTGAGTCCGGGGTGAACACTGAAGCTTTCTTT
TRBJ2-5,TRBV9,.,.,CASSVGGAKETQYF,TGTGCCAGCAGCGTAGGAGGGGCTAAAGAGACCCAGTACTTC
TRBJ2-7,TRBV5-6,.,.,CASSLANRFINEQYF,TGTGCCAGCAGCTTGGCCAACAGGTTCATCAACGAGCAGTACTTC
TRBJ2-4,TRBV18,.,TRBD2,CASSRGSAQAKNIQYF,TGTGCCAGCTCGCGGGGGTCAGCTCAAGCCAAAAACATTCAGTACTTC
TRBJ2-6,TRBV5-1,few,.,CASSPQGGANVLTF,TGCGCCAGCAGCCCTCAAGGTGGGGCCAACGTCCTGACTTTC
TRBJ2-3,TRBV10-3,few,.,CAIRDSATDTQYF,TGTGCCATCAGGGACAGCGCGACAGATACGCAGTATTTT
TRBJ1-2,TRBV5-4,few,TRBD1,CASSTRTGGDYGYTF,TGTGCCAGCAGCACCCGGACAGGGGGCGACTATGGCTACACCTTC
TRBJ2-1,TRBV5-1,.,TRBD2,CASSSTGLAGAGSSYNEQFF,TGCGCCAGCAGCTCCACCGGACTAGCGGGTGCAGGGAGCTCCTACAATGAGCAGTTCTTC
TRBJ2-7,TRBV25-1,.,TRBD2,CASSVASGIPYEQYF,TGTGCCAGCAGTGTGGCTAGCGGGATTCCCTACGAGCAGTACTTC
TRBJ2-5,TRBV20-1,.,TRBD2,CSAGLAGGGQETQYF,TGCAGTGCTGGGCTAGCGGGCGGGGGACAAGAGACCCAGTACTTC
TRBJ2-1,TRBV20-1,.,TRBD2,CSARDLAALQASYNEQFF,TGCAGTGCTAGAGACCTAGCGGCCCTCCAGGCCTCCTACAATGAGCAGTTCTTC
TRBJ2-7,TRBV20-1,.,.,CSASRGALSSSYEQYF,TGCAGTGCCTCCCGGGGGGCCCTCTCTAGCTCCTACGAGCAGTACTTC
TRBJ2-1,TRBV20-1,.,TRBD2,CSARVRLASSYNEQFF,TGCAGTGCTAGAGTAAGACTAGCGAGCTCCTACAATGAGCAGTTCTTC
TRBJ2-3,TRBV6-5,few,TRBD2,CASSPGLGWAADTQYF,TGTGCCAGCAGCCCCGGACTAGGATGGGCGGCAGATACGCAGTATTTT
TRBJ2-3,TRBV6-2/TRBV6-3,.,TRBD1,CASTDGTGGGWRDTQYF,TGTGCCAGCACCGACGGGACAGGCGGAGGGTGGAGAGATACGCAGTATTTT
TRBJ1-6,TRBV10-3,once,.,CAISPEVNSPLHF,TGTGCCATCAGTCCGGAGGTTAATTCACCCCTCCACTTT
TRBJ2-7,TRBV29-1,few,TRBD1,CSGENGTGADEQYF,TGCAGCGGTGAGAATGGGACAGGGGCAGACGAGCAGTACTTC
TRBJ2-5,TRBV5-1,.,TRBD1,CASSPRTGGSEETQYF,TGCGCCAGTAGCCCTCGCACAGGGGGCTCGGAGGAGACCCAGTACTTC
TRBJ2-7,TRBV6-6,.,.,CASGREDEQYF,TGTGCCAGCGGCAGAGAAGACGAGCAGTACTTC
TRBJ2-7,TRBV6-5,.,.,CASSYSGSGTYEQYF,TGTGCCAGCAGTTACTCTGGTAGCGGAACCTACGAGCAGTACTTC
TRBJ2-7,TRBV5-1,.,.,CASSLWATDVYYGSYEQYF,TGCGCCAGCAGCTTGTGGGCGACCGATGTTTATTATGGCTCCTACGAGCAGTACTTC